Below are 25 T cell receptor beta chains sequenced from a single sample in a study of regulatory T cells in long-lasting Graves disease. Arm-PCR of CDR3 regions and iRepertoire HTBI primers were used to build TCR beta libraries. One entry per CDR3 protein, called by TCRdb with MiXCR from the multiplex PCR reads. This sample yields around 500,000 distinct CDR3 sequences, of which about 15% are seen a single time; 25% belongs to the top ten. Time point in this sample: newly diagnosed GD, antithyroid drugs for less than 3 months. From RNA extracted from PBMCs, the TCR library was made. These data were likewise used in another study, on T cells in Graves' hyperthyroidism and ophthalmopathy.

Sequenced material: peripheral blood mononuclear cells (PBMCs), taken at new diagnosis, from a patient treated with antithyroid drugs. The origin of the receptors is a middle-aged woman with Graves disease.

The rearrangement joins TRBV6-2 or TRBV6-3 to TRBJ2-1; 8 nucleotides align to TRBD1. After removal of 6 bases from V and 9 bases from J, the junction contained 7 bases not matched to a gene. The CDR3 sequence is 13 residues long. Germline CDR1 reads MNHEY; CDR2 reads SVGEGT. In DNA form, the CDR3 reads TGTGCCAGCAGGGGACAGGCCGAAGGTGAGCAGTTCTTC. This translates into CASRGQAEGEQFF.

This clonotype was seen a handful of times. The chain carries TRBV4-1 and TRBJ1-1; no firm D call. The length of the CDR3 is 14 residues. The V gene lost 6 bases and the J gene lost 1 base, with 12 bases spanning the gap. The V gene's germline CDR1 is MGHRA and CDR2 YSYEKL. The CDR3 DNA follows: TGCGCCAGCAGGCACTTTCCATGGAACACTGAAGCTTTCTTT. Amino acids: CASRHFPWNTEAFF.

To note about this clonotype: A clone one base away is much larger, so this may be a read error. The chain has TRBV6-2 or TRBV6-3 and TRBJ1-1; perhaps TRBD1 as D (5 bases). The CDR3 consists of 13 residues. Trimming removed 7 bases from V and 4 bases from J, with 13 bases in between. The V gene's germline CDR1 is MNHEY and CDR2 SVGEGT. The CDR3 protein is CASNYRGSTEAFF. The CDR3 region has the DNA TGTGCCAGCAATTATAGGGGTAGCACTGAAGCTTTCTTT.

This clonotype has more than one count but fewer than ten. This chain links TRBV12-3 or TRBV12-4 with TRBJ1-3, with 7 bases identical to TRBD1. The V segment lost 3 bases and the J segment 12 bases; nucleotides outside the gene matches: 5. The CDR3 totals 12 residues. The CDR3 DNA reads TGTGCCAGCAGTTTTGGGGACAGCGGCATATATTTT. It specifies CASSFGDSGIYF.

This clonotype was seen repeatedly, ten times or more. The CDR3 region is CASSILAGTYNEQFF. CDR3 coding DNA: TGTGCCAGCAGCATTCTAGCGGGGACCTACAATGAGCAGTTCTTC. This chain connects TRBV7-3 to TRBJ2-1; 9 bases match TRBD2. The CDR3 length is 15 residues. V lost 5 bases and J lost 2; bases outside the gene matches: 4. Germline CDR1 is SGHTA and CDR2 is FQGTGA.

This clonotype has a count of ten or more. The chain couples TRBV3-1 to TRBJ1-2; D may be TRBD1 (5 bases). V dropped 1 base and J dropped 7 bases, with 13 bases sitting between them. The germline gives CDR1 LGHDT, CDR2 YNNKEL (reference sequence). CDR3 length: 14 amino acids. The CDR3 loop reads CASSQGGEIGGYTF. CDR3 DNA sequence: TGTGCCAGCAGCCAAGGAGGGGAGATCGGTGGCTACACCTTC.

This clonotype turned up a few times. The V gene is TRBV7-3, the J gene TRBJ2-5, with D possibly being TRBD1 (5 bases). Trimming cost V 5 bases and J 5 bases, with 18 bases left between them. The CDR3 loop spans 15 amino acids. Germline lookup yields CDR1 SGHTA and CDR2 FQGTGA. CDR3 residues: CASSAQGTIGETQYF. In DNA form, the CDR3 reads TGTGCCAGCAGCGCTCAGGGAACTATCGGGGAGACCCAGTACTTC.

Many counts were recorded for this clonotype. At one end the junction does not follow the germline gene, possibly because of a read error. V usage is TRBV2 and J usage is TRBJ1-1; 7 positions match TRBD1. This CDR3 contains 15 residues. From germline, CDR1 is SNHLY and CDR2 FYNNEI. DNA of the CDR3: TGTGCCAGCAGCAGGGACAGCGCGATGAACACTGAAGCTCTCTTT. Translating gives CASSRDSAMNTEALF.

The chain recombines TRBV7-2 with TRBJ2-3; 8 bases are shared with TRBD2. Germline trimming cut 11 bases from V and 5 bases from J; bases unmatched to any gene: 15. Germline assignment: CDR1 SGHTA and CDR2 FQGNSA. This CDR3 comprises 15 residues. The CDR3 coding sequence is TGTGCCCTATCTGGGAGTAGCGGGGAGGAAGATACGCAGTATTTT. Translation: CALSGSSGEEDTQYF.

This clonotype was observed many times. The J gene is TRBJ1-1, the V gene TRBV5-5, with TRBD1 as a possible D gene (5 bases). The CDR3 contains 15 residues. CDR1 is SGHKS and CDR2 is YYEKEE in the germline V gene (reference sequence). V was pared by 1 base and J by 2 bases, with 12 bases between. The CDR3 DNA is TGTGCCAGCAGCTTGTCAATGACAGAAAACACTGAAGCTTTCTTT. It encodes CASSLSMTENTEAFF.

V and J are TRBV3-1 and TRBJ2-2; 9 bases line up with TRBD2. This CDR3 has 16 residues. The J segment lost 6 bases and the V segment lost 0 bases, leaving 5 bases of the junction unmatched. The germline V gene has CDR1 LGHDT and CDR2 YNNKEL (reference sequence). The DNA for the CDR3 is TGTGCCAGCAGCCAAGATCTTGCGGGGGGGTCCGGGGAGCTGTTTTTT. Translation: CASSQDLAGGSGELFF. Full variable domain (missing parts from reference TRBV3-1 and TRBJ2-2): DTAVSQTPKYLVTQMGNDKSIKCEQNLGHDTMYWYKQDSKKFLKIMFSYNNKELIINETVPNRFSPKSPDKAHLNLHINSLELGDSAVYFCASSQDLAGGSGELFFGEGSRLTVL.

There are a few counts of this clonotype. V gene TRBV12-3 or TRBV12-4 combines with J gene TRBJ1-1; 9 bases match TRBD1. The CDR3 sequence is 14 residues long. The ends lost 6 bases at V and 2 bases at J; junction bases unmatched: 4. The CDR3 sequence is CASRAGQGNTEAFF. The CDR3 DNA reads as TGTGCCAGCAGAGCGGGACAGGGCAACACTGAAGCTTTCTTT.

In this sample, this clonotype turned up a few times. This chain connects TRBV13 to TRBJ1-3; D gene ambiguous. The CDR3 covers 16 residues. The V gene's germline CDR1 is PRHDT and CDR2 FYEKMQ (reference sequence). Trimming left V 0 bases short and J 0 bases short, with 9 bases between. CDR3 sequence reads: CASSLGGESSGNTIYF. Written as DNA, the CDR3 is TGTGCCAGCAGCTTAGGTGGCGAAAGCTCTGGAAACACCATATATTTT.

This rearrangement joins TRBV7-2 to TRBJ2-1; 8 positions agree with TRBD2. The germline V gene has CDR1 SGHTA and CDR2 FQGNSA. This CDR3 spans 16 amino acids. V shed 4 bases and J 3 bases; nucleotides not matched to a gene: 8. The CDR3 DNA reads TGTGCCAGCAGCTCCTATAGCGGGGTTATCTACAATGAGCAGTTCTTC. It yields the protein CASSSYSGVIYNEQFF. Full variable domain (missing parts from reference TRBV7-2 and TRBJ2-1): GAGVSQSPSNKVTEKGKDVELRCDPISGHTALYWYRQSLGQGLEFLIYFQGNSAPDKSGLPSDRFSAERTGGSVSTLTIQRTQQEDSAVYLCASSSYSGVIYNEQFFGPGTRLTVL.

This clonotype was picked up a small number of times. The V call is TRBV12-3 or TRBV12-4, the J call TRBJ1-2; maybe TRBD1 (5 bases). This CDR3 comprises 12 residues. V lost 5 bases and J lost 8, with 12 bases in between. In DNA, the CDR3 is TGTGCCAGCAGTGGTTCCAGGGTCGGCTACACCTTC. This translates into CASSGSRVGYTF.

This clonotype was detected a few times. The chain couples TRBV7-8 to TRBJ2-5; TRBD1 might be the D (6 bases). V dropped 5 bases and J dropped 2 bases, with 18 bases sitting between them. The CDR3 has 16 amino acids. Germline assignment: CDR1 SGHVS and CDR2 FQNEAQ. CDR3 sequence: CASSQHPYREQETQYF. Here the CDR3 DNA reads TGTGCCAGCAGCCAACACCCATACAGGGAACAAGAGACCCAGTACTTC.

This clonotype showed up many times. The CDR3 coding sequence is TGTGCCAGCAGCCCAACCGGGACAGAGCAGTTCTTC. Protein sequence: CASSPTGTEQFF. The V call is TRBV11-2, the J call TRBJ2-1; TRBD1 might be the D (6 bases). CDR3 length equals 12 residues. Germline V CDR1 and CDR2: SGHAT, FQNNGV. Trimming left V 5 bases short and J 10 bases short, with 12 bases between.

The V and J genes are TRBV18 and TRBJ2-7; D is perhaps TRBD2 (6 bases). Per germline, CDR1 KGHSH and CDR2 LQKENI. Trimming pared 6 bases from V and 2 bases from J, leaving 14 bases between. This CDR3 has 14 amino acids. CDR3 sequence (DNA): TGTGCCAGCTCGCCGGGGCGGGGAGCCTACGAGCAGTACTTC. Encoded protein: CASSPGRGAYEQYF.

At least ten counts were recorded for this clonotype. The genes are TRBV11-2 and TRBJ2-1; TRBD1 matches at 11 bases. The junction had 7 bases not matched to a gene; V was cut back by 3 bases and J by 9 bases. Germline lookup yields CDR1 SGHAT and CDR2 FQNNGV. The CDR3 sequence is 15 residues long. The CDR3 reads CASSFWGQGVGEQFF. The CDR3 DNA follows: TGTGCCAGCAGCTTTTGGGGACAGGGGGTAGGTGAGCAGTTCTTC.

This clonotype occurred many times. The chain uses TRBV2 and TRBJ1-5, with 9 bases identical to TRBD1. Germline trimming cut 4 bases from V and 8 bases from J; bases unmatched to any gene: 12. CDR3 size: 16 residues. Germline CDR1 SNHLY, CDR2 FYNNEI. The CDR3 protein is CASSGRDRVEAKPQHF. DNA for the CDR3: TGTGCCAGCAGTGGCCGGGACAGGGTGGAGGCCAAGCCCCAGCATTTT. The full variable domain, completed using reference TRBV2 and TRBJ1-5, is EPEVTQTPSHQVTQMGQEVILRCVPISNHLYFYWYRQILGQKVEFLVSFYNNEISEKSEIFDDQFSVERPDGSNFTLKIRSTKLEDSAMYFCASSGRDRVEAKPQHFGDGTRLSIL.

This clonotype was counted ten times or more. The rearrangement uses TRBV5-1 and TRBJ2-3; TRBD2 matches at 11 bases. V shed 0 bases and J 7 bases; nucleotides not matched to a gene: 10. Germline V gene lookup returns CDR1 SGHRS and CDR2 YFSETQ. The CDR3 covers 17 residues. As DNA, the CDR3 is TGCGCCAGCAGCTTGGATGTACTAGCGGGGGAACGGAATACGCAGTATTTT. Protein sequence: CASSLDVLAGERNTQYF.

This clonotype was counted a few times. The J gene is TRBJ2-2, the V gene TRBV13, with 7 positions matching TRBD1. This CDR3 comprises 16 residues. The J segment lost 1 base and the V segment lost 0 bases, leaving 2 bases of the junction unmatched. The germline V gene has CDR1 PRHDT and CDR2 FYEKMQ (reference sequence). CDR3 DNA sequence: TGTGCCAGCAGCTTAGGAGGGGGCCAGAACACCGGGGAGCTGTTTTTT. Protein product: CASSLGGGQNTGELFF.

This clonotype was seen a few times. The V call is TRBV4-2, the J call TRBJ2-3; D might be TRBD1 (5 bases). V lost 0 bases, J lost 2 bases, and 12 bases lay in between. The CDR3 is made up of 16 amino acids. Germline V gives CDR1 LGHNA, CDR2 YNFKEQ. As DNA, the CDR3 is TGTGCCAGCAGCCAAGAAAGGGGCAGGCTCACAGATACGCAGTATTTT. It specifies CASSQERGRLTDTQYF.

Turning to this clonotype: This may come from a read error, since a much larger clone is one base off. V usage is TRBV28 and J usage is TRBJ1-1; 9 nucleotides agree with TRBD1. CDR1 is MDHEN and CDR2 is SYDVKM in the germline V gene. The length of the CDR3 is 15 residues. V trimming: 5 bases; J trimming: 4 bases; junction bases outside the gene matches: 8. The CDR3 protein is CASSITGGGGTEAFF. CDR3 DNA: TGTGCCAGCAGTATAACAGGGGGCGGCGGCACTGAAGCTTTCTTT.

In its sample, this clonotype was seen a few times. This chain uses TRBV28 with TRBJ2-1; D gene unclear. The CDR3 runs to 14 residues. Deletions cut 4 bases from V and 0 bases from J, with 7 bases between. Germline lookup yields CDR1 MDHEN and CDR2 SYDVKM. The CDR3 loop reads CASSWTGSYNEQFF. As DNA, the CDR3 is TGTGCCAGCAGTTGGACCGGCTCCTACAATGAGCAGTTCTTC. Combining the CDR3 with reference TRBV28 and TRBJ2-1 gives the whole variable domain DVKVTQSSRYLVKRTGEKVFLECVQDMDHENMFWYRQDPGLGLRLIYFSYDVKMKEKGDIPEGYSVSREKKERFSLILESASTNQTSMYLCASSWTGSYNEQFFGPGTRLTVL.